This TCR beta chain is drawn from a study of cytomegalovirus exposure and HLA in healthy donors. Study background: In a previous analysis, 120 million or so unique TCR beta sequences were found from 150 million to 200 million T cells.

Use of 60 Vbeta and 13 Jbeta primers characterized the PCR. Generated by immunoSEQ multiplex PCR, the TCRdb table keeps only in-frame clones and is missing some. The sample table includes roughly 57,000 clones. Points on this clone: The antigen is undetermined.

The study's findings and limits: Listed as cytomegalovirus-associated were 164 TCR beta chains. According to an earlier analysis, most TCR beta V segments yielded productive rearrangements about 87% or about 30% of the time.

The TCR originated in a man aged 18 to 29 in good health and CMV-seropositive. The sample consisted of PBMCs.

The CDR3 sequence is CASSSVVGHEQFF. DNA for the CDR3: TGTGCCAGCAGTAGCGTAGTTGGGCATGAGCAGTTCTTC. The chain couples TRBV9 to TRBJ2-1; TRBD2 is a possible D gene (5 bases). The CDR3 totals 13 residues. Germline V lookup: CDR1 SGDLS, CDR2 YYNGEE. The V end was cut by 5 bases, the J end by 8 bases, with 14 bases between.